The rows below give T cell receptor beta chains drawn from one sample of a study of blood T cells in healthy people across ages. TCRdb independently ran MiXCR on the 5' RACE reads; one entry per CDR3 protein. The repertoire holds roughly 650,000 distinct CDR3 sequences, with approximately 30% as singletons. Sequencing was carried out using blood. The receptor set was obtained from a woman of 80 years or more in good health. CDR3s include the opening cysteine and the closing phenylalanine or tryptophan. The order of the fields is V gene, clone size, D gene, J gene, CDR3 DNA, CDR3 protein. D genes are given only for firm matches. Some rows have no size entry. The others give once, few or many, or a class for an expanded clone.

V gene: TRBV5-1
clone size: .
D gene: .
J gene: TRBJ1-2
CDR3 DNA: TGCGCCAGCAGCTTCGACGTGACAAGGGCCGCGCGCTATGGCTACACCTTC
CDR3 protein: CASSFDVTRAARYGYTF

V gene: TRBV20-1
clone size: .
D gene: .
J gene: TRBJ2-3
CDR3 DNA: TGCAGTGCTAGAGCCCCCGGACAGAACACAGATACGCAGTATTTT
CDR3 protein: CSARAPGQNTDTQYF

V gene: TRBV9
clone size: many
D gene: TRBD1
J gene: TRBJ2-7
CDR3 DNA: TGTGCCAGCAGTTCCCGGGACAGGGGCGAGCAGTACTTC
CDR3 protein: CASSSRDRGEQYF

V gene: TRBV11-3
clone size: many
D gene: TRBD2
J gene: TRBJ2-1
CDR3 DNA: TGTGCCAGCAGCCCACGGGCGGGGGGGCACAATGAGCAGTTCTTC
CDR3 protein: CASSPRAGGHNEQFF

V gene: TRBV19
clone size: few
D gene: TRBD2
J gene: TRBJ2-2
CDR3 DNA: TGTGCCAGTAGTCGCCTAGCGGGAGGTATCACCGGGGAGCTGTTTTTT
CDR3 protein: CASSRLAGGITGELFF

V gene: TRBV20-1
clone size: once
D gene: .
J gene: TRBJ2-1
CDR3 DNA: TGCAGTGCTAGTCTATTACCCTACAATGAGCAGTTCTTC
CDR3 protein: CSASLLPYNEQFF

V gene: TRBV18
clone size: many
D gene: .
J gene: TRBJ2-3
CDR3 DNA: TGTGCCAGCTCGGGAGTCGCGGGCACAGATACGCAGTATTTT
CDR3 protein: CASSGVAGTDTQYF

V gene: TRBV12-3/TRBV12-4
clone size: .
D gene: .
J gene: TRBJ1-2
CDR3 DNA: TGTGCCAGCAGCTACAGGGTCCGCTATGGCTACACCTTC
CDR3 protein: CASSYRVRYGYTF

V gene: TRBV30
clone size: .
D gene: TRBD1
J gene: TRBJ1-1
CDR3 DNA: TGTGCCTATCGGGGACAGGGTAACACTGAAGCTTTCTTT
CDR3 protein: CAYRGQGNTEAFF

V gene: TRBV15
clone size: many
D gene: TRBD1
J gene: TRBJ2-5
CDR3 DNA: TGTGCCACCAGCATCTACAGGGGGTACAATCAAGAGACCCAGTACTTC
CDR3 protein: CATSIYRGYNQETQYF